Each of the 20 T cell receptor beta chains below was sequenced from the same sample in a study of neoadjuvant nivolumab and ipilimumab in lung cancer. Repertoires were generated with immunoSEQ multiplex PCR, while TCRdb's copy carries only in-frame clones and drops some. The sample shows 15,000 to 20,000 clones, about 89% of them seen only once. The source was peripheral blood, collected before neoadjuvant nivolumab, alone or with ipilimumab. These receptor sequences come from an adult with non-small cell lung cancer.

Notes on this clone: This likely comes from a read error, as the CDR3 has no conserved phenylalanine or tryptophan at its end. It is unclear where the CDR3 begins or ends on the DNA, so no DNA is shown, and the CDR3 is as TCRdb lists it. The chain recombines TRBV28 with TRBJ1-5; the table assigns TRBD1, which was not confirmed against the DNA. A total of 11 residues make up the CDR3, ends included. Germline V gene sequence: CDR1 MDHEN, CDR2 SYDVKM. The CDR3 reads CASSATGGARP.

Worth noting for this clone: In the same sample, other DNA sequences code for this CDR3. The genes are TRBV5-1 and TRBJ2-1, with a possible D match to TRBD2 (7 bases). The CDR3 runs 16 residues. Germline V gene lookup returns CDR1 SGHRS and CDR2 YFSETQ. Trimming left V 4 bases short and J 0 bases short, with 14 bases between. The CDR3, as DNA: TGCGCCAGCAGCCTGAGGGGGGGGAGCTCCTACAATGAGCAGTTCTTC. Translation: CASSLRGGSSYNEQFF.

The rearrangement uses TRBV14 and TRBJ2-5; no clear D. Germline V gives CDR1 SGHDN, CDR2 FVKESK. The CDR3 spans 15 residues. V shed 1 base and J shed 2 bases, with 11 bases lying between them. The CDR3 DNA is TGTGCCAGCAGCCAAGTATGGGGTAAGCAAGAGACCCAGTACTTC. Translating gives CASSQVWGKQETQYF.

The chain links TRBV29-1 to TRBJ2-3, with 14 bases fitting TRBD2. Germline values: CDR1 SQVTM, CDR2 ANQGSEA. V trimming: 4 bases; J trimming: 3 bases; junction bases outside the gene matches: 3. CDR3 length equals 15 residues. The CDR3 spells CSVGGLAGETDTQYF. The CDR3 DNA sequence: TGCAGCGTTGGGGGACTAGCGGGAGAGACAGATACGCAGTATTTT.

The chain carries TRBV5-6 and TRBJ1-5, with D perhaps TRBD1 (6 bases). CDR3 length: 16 amino acids. Germline V gene sequence: CDR1 SGHDT, CDR2 YYEEEE. The V end lost 3 bases, the J end lost 2 bases, and 15 bases lay between the germline ends. Here the CDR3 DNA reads TGTGCCAGCAGCTCTACAGGGATTAGTGGCAATCAGCCCCAGCATTTT. This encodes CASSSTGISGNQPQHF.

J is TRBJ1-1 and V is TRBV6-5; D perhaps matches TRBD1 (6 bases). There are 13 residues in the CDR3. Germline V CDR1 and CDR2: MNHEY, SVGAGI. V shed 8 bases and J shed 2 bases, with 12 bases lying between them. In DNA, the CDR3 is TGTGCCAGCCGGCGACAGGCCAACACTGAAGCTTTCTTT. It translates to CASRRQANTEAFF.

The V gene is TRBV5-1, the J gene TRBJ2-2, with TRBD1 matching 10 bases. Germline assignment: CDR1 SGHRS and CDR2 YFSETQ. This CDR3 has 15 amino acids. Germline trimming cut 4 bases from V and 4 bases from J; bases unmatched to any gene: 4. CDR3 in amino acids: CASSPRQGATGELFF. The CDR3 DNA sequence: TGCGCCAGCAGCCCGAGACAGGGGGCCACCGGGGAGCTGTTTTTT.

The CDR3 region is CASSPALAGGYNEQFF. The CDR3, as DNA: TGCGCCAGCAGCCCGGCCCTAGCGGGAGGCTACAATGAGCAGTTCTTC. The chain links TRBV5-1 to TRBJ2-1; 11 positions match TRBD2. Per the germline V gene, CDR1 is SGHRS and CDR2 is YFSETQ. The CDR3 runs 16 residues. V lost 4 bases to trimming and J lost 3 bases; unmatched junction nucleotides: 6.

The chain recombines TRBV5-6 with TRBJ2-2; TRBD2 matches at 7 bases. The CDR3 consists of 15 residues. The V segment lost 3 bases and the J segment 5 bases; nucleotides outside the gene matches: 7. Germline V lookup: CDR1 SGHDT, CDR2 YYEEEE. DNA of the CDR3: TGTGCCAGCAGCTCTGGGCGGGAGTTGACCGGGGAGCTGTTTTTT. It translates to CASSSGRELTGELFF.

The chain links TRBV6-1 to TRBJ1-3; 7 bases agree with TRBD1. Germline V gene sequence: CDR1 MNHNS, CDR2 SASEGT. The CDR3 totals 15 residues. The V segment lost 2 bases and the J segment 7 bases; nucleotides outside the gene matches: 8. The CDR3 sequence is CASSEIRQGGNTIYF. CDR3 nucleotide sequence: TGTGCCAGCAGTGAAATTCGACAGGGAGGTAACACCATATATTTT.

V usage is TRBV10-2 and J usage is TRBJ2-4; 9 nucleotides match TRBD2. The germline V gene encodes CDR1 WSHSY and CDR2 SAAADI. Trimming took 2 bases from V and 6 from J; bases not matched to a gene: 8. The CDR3 consists of 16 residues. The CDR3 is CASSEGSSGRSNIQYF. The CDR3 DNA sequence: TGCGCCAGCAGTGAGGGGAGTAGCGGGAGATCAAACATTCAGTACTTC.

V is TRBV5-6 and J is TRBJ2-1, with unresolved D. V lost 0 bases to trimming and J lost 6 bases, with 1 base between them. The CDR3 covers 11 residues. Germline loops: CDR1 SGHDT, CDR2 YYEEEE. The CDR3 DNA sequence: TGTGCCAGCAGCTTGGCCAATGAGCAGTTCTTC. This translates into CASSLANEQFF.

The chain carries TRBV18 and TRBJ2-7, with D possibly matching TRBD2 (6 bases). The CDR3 runs to 16 residues. Germline CDR1 reads KGHSH; CDR2 reads LQKENI. Trimming took off 3 bases at V and 0 bases at J, with 15 bases between the two ends. CDR3 DNA sequence: TGTGCCAGCTCACCGCCGGGAGAAGGGCCCTCCTACGAGCAGTACTTC. Its translation: CASSPPGEGPSYEQYF.

The gene calls are TRBV10-3 and TRBJ1-1, with D unresolved. Germline values: CDR1 ENHRY, CDR2 SYGVKD. The CDR3 consists of 13 residues. V was cut by 4 bases and J by 1 base, with 7 bases left in between. The CDR3 here is CAISGGENTEAFF. In DNA, the CDR3 is TGTGCCATCAGTGGAGGAGAGAACACTGAAGCTTTCTTT.

V gene TRBV6-5 combines with J gene TRBJ2-7; TRBD1 matches at 8 bases. Germline lookup yields CDR1 MNHEY and CDR2 SVGAGI. This CDR3 has 14 residues. The V gene end was trimmed by 4 bases and the J gene end by 6 bases; junction bases not matched to a gene: 8. The CDR3 region is CASSSPGGALEQYF. DNA of the CDR3: TGTGCCAGCAGTTCACCAGGGGGCGCGCTCGAGCAGTACTTC.

The chain recombines TRBV7-2 with TRBJ1-5, with D perhaps matching TRBD1 (5 bases). Trimming left V 0 bases short and J 10 bases short, with 19 bases between. This CDR3 spans 16 amino acids. The V gene's germline CDR1 is SGHTA and CDR2 FQGNSA. The CDR3 DNA reads as TGTGCCAGCAGCTTAGCGCAGAGGGACGGTAATCTACCCCAGCATTTT. Translating gives CASSLAQRDGNLPQHF.

The chain combines TRBV9 with TRBJ1-1, with D perhaps TRBD1 (5 bases). Trimming took off 4 bases at V and 4 bases at J, with 14 bases between the two ends. The CDR3 spans 14 residues. The germline V gene has CDR1 SGDLS and CDR2 YYNGEE. This chain's CDR3 is CASSPRPGSTEAFF. The CDR3 DNA reads TGTGCCAGCAGCCCCCGCCCAGGGAGCACTGAAGCTTTCTTT.

This chain links TRBV20-1 with TRBJ2-7; D remains unclear. There are 11 residues in the CDR3. V gave up 3 bases and J gave up 3 bases, with 6 bases separating them. Looked up from germline, CDR1 is DFQATT and CDR2 is SNEGSKA (reference sequence). The CDR3 bases are TGCAGTGCTAGGTTGAGCTACGAGCAGTACTTC. Protein: CSARLSYEQYF.

The J gene is TRBJ1-2, the V gene TRBV9, with D perhaps matching TRBD1 (5 bases). The CDR3 runs to 14 residues. Per the germline V gene, CDR1 is SGDLS and CDR2 is YYNGEE. With 5 bases removed from V and 3 bases from J, the gap between germline ends came to 14 bases. CDR3 bases: TGTGCCAGCAGAGGGGAAGGGTCCTACTATGGCTACACCTTC. It translates to CASRGEGSYYGYTF. The full variable domain, rest sourced from reference TRBV9 and TRBJ1-2, is DSGVTQTPKHLITATGQRVTLRCSPRSGDLSVYWYQQSLDQGLQFLIQYYNGEERAKGNILERFSAQQFPDLHSELNLSSLELGDSALYFCASRGEGSYYGYTFGSGTRLTVV.

This clone was detected only once. The V and J genes are TRBV2 and TRBJ1-2; possible D gene TRBD1, 5 bases. Germline values: CDR1 SNHLY, CDR2 FYNNEI. The CDR3 runs to 11 residues. V was trimmed by 8 bases and J by 7 bases, leaving 11 bases between them. The CDR3 loop is CASGGVGGYTF. The CDR3 nucleotides read TGTGCCAGCGGGGGTGTTGGTGGCTACACCTTC.